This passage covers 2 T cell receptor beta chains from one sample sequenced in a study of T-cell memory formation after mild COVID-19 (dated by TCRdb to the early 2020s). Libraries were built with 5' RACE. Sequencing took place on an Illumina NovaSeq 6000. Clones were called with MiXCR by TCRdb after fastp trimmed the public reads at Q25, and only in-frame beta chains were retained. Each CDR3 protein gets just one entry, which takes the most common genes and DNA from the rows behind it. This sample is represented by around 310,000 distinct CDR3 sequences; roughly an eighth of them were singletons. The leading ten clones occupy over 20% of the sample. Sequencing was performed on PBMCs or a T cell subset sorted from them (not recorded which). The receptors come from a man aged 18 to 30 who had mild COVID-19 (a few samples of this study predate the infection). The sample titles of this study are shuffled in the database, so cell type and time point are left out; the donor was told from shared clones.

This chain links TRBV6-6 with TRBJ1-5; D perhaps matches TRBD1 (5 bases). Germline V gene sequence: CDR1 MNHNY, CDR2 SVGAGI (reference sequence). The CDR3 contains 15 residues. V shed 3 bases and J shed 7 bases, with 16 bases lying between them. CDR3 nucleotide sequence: TGTGCCAGCAGTTATGGTCGGGGGAGAAGGCAGCCCCAGCATTTT. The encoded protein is CASSYGRGRRQPQHF.

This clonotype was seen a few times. CDR3 region: CASTLPGRGHQPQHF. DNA for the CDR3: TGTGCCAGCACCCTACCCGGGAGAGGGCATCAGCCCCAGCATTTT. The chain links TRBV6-2 or TRBV6-3 to TRBJ1-5, with no clear D. V lost 7 bases to trimming and J lost 5 bases, with 18 bases between them. Germline CDR1 and CDR2: MNHEY and SVGEGT. CDR3 length: 15 amino acids.